Shown below are 14 T cell receptor beta chains from a single sample sequenced in a study of cytomegalovirus exposure and HLA in healthy donors. 13 Jbeta primers and 60 Vbeta primers were used for the PCR. TCRdb's table, derived via immunoSEQ multiplex PCR, lists solely in-frame clones and lacks some. This table has roughly 190,000 clones, approximately 9.5% appearing once. Sequences were obtained from PBMCs. These receptors were taken from a woman aged 25 to 45 in good health and CMV-seropositive.

In this sample, this clone turned up a few times. This chain links TRBV25-1 with TRBJ2-3; D gene uncertain. Trimming left V 1 base short and J 0 bases short, with 11 bases between. Per the germline V gene, CDR1 is MGHDK and CDR2 is SYGVNS. This CDR3 spans 16 amino acids. The CDR3 bases are TGTGCCAGCAGTGAATTTGGCTTTTCTAGCACAGATACGCAGTATTTT. It codes for CASSEFGFSSTDTQYF.

This clone was seen a handful of times. The rearrangement joins TRBV30 to TRBJ2-7, with 9 bases matching TRBD2. Looked up from germline, CDR1 is GTSNPN and CDR2 is SVGIG (reference sequence). The CDR3 runs to 14 residues. V shed 0 bases and J 5 bases; nucleotides not matched to a gene: 5. The CDR3 sequence: CAWSVGLAGHEQYF. As DNA, the CDR3 is TGTGCCTGGAGTGTGGGACTAGCTGGCCACGAGCAGTACTTC. Filled out from reference TRBV30 and TRBJ2-7, the complete variable domain reads SQTIHQWPATLVQPVGSPLSLECTVEGTSNPNLYWYRQAAGRGLQLLFYSVGIGQISSEVPQNLSASRPQDRQFILSSKKLLLSDSGFYLCAWSVGLAGHEQYFGPGTRLTVT.

Only a few counts were recorded for this clone. The V and J genes are TRBV7-2 and TRBJ2-1; 12 bases align to TRBD2. The CDR3 loop spans 15 amino acids. Germline V gene lookup returns CDR1 SGHTA and CDR2 FQGNSA. V lost 6 bases to trimming and J lost 6 bases; unmatched junction nucleotides: 6. The DNA of the CDR3 is TGTGCCAGCAGTACCGGGACTAGCGGGTCCAATGAGCAGTTCTTC. Translating it yields CASSTGTSGSNEQFF.

The chain couples TRBV11-2 to TRBJ2-7; 9 nucleotides line up with TRBD2. V trimming: 6 bases; J trimming: 2 bases; junction bases outside the gene matches: 8. This CDR3 region has 15 residues. Germline-derived CDR1 and CDR2 are SGHAT and FQNNGV. CDR3 in amino acids: CASRPLAGSPYEQYF. CDR3 nucleotide sequence: TGTGCCAGCAGACCCCTAGCGGGGAGTCCCTACGAGCAGTACTTC.

Only a few counts were recorded for this clone. The rearrangement uses TRBV6-1 and TRBJ2-7, with a weak D call TRBD1 (5 bases). Trimming took off 4 bases at V and 7 bases at J, with 11 bases between the two ends. The V gene's germline CDR1 is MNHNS and CDR2 SASEGT. The CDR3 contains 12 residues. The CDR3: CASSAQGWEQYF. CDR3 nucleotides: TGTGCCAGCAGTGCTCAGGGATGGGAGCAGTACTTC.

The rearrangement links TRBV30 to TRBJ1-6; TRBD1 matches at 7 bases. J was trimmed by 7 bases and V by 6 bases; bases with no gene match: 9. Germline V lookup: CDR1 GTSNPN, CDR2 SVGIG (reference sequence). This CDR3 contains 14 residues. The CDR3 here is CACAVNRGNSPLHF. Written as DNA, the CDR3 is TGTGCCTGCGCTGTTAACAGGGGAAATTCACCCCTCCACTTT.

This clone was picked up a small number of times. This rearrangement joins TRBV7-3 to TRBJ2-1; unclear D gene. V lost 0 bases and J lost 9, with 9 bases in between. The CDR3 is 13 amino acids. Germline V CDR1 and CDR2: SGHTA, FQGTGA. CDR3 nucleotide sequence: TGTGCCAGCAGCTTAACCCTAGAAGCTGAGCAGTTCTTC. Translating gives CASSLTLEAEQFF.

The genes are TRBV11-2 and TRBJ1-1, with TRBD1 matching over 10 bases. The J segment lost 2 bases and the V segment lost 5 bases, leaving 8 bases of the junction unmatched. CDR1 is SGHAT, CDR2 FQNNGV, per germline. This CDR3 is 16 amino acids long. The CDR3 DNA follows: TGTGCCAGCAGCGCCATCGACAGGGGGCCCAACACTGAAGCTTTCTTT. Protein sequence: CASSAIDRGPNTEAFF.

This clone occurred a few times. The CDR3 protein is CASRASHEETQYF. CDR3 bases: TGTGCCAGTCGTGCTAGCCACGAAGAGACCCAGTACTTC. The J gene is TRBJ2-5, the V gene TRBV2; perhaps TRBD2 as D (5 bases). Trimming left V 9 bases short and J 3 bases short, with 14 bases between. CDR1 is SNHLY, CDR2 FYNNEI, per germline. This CDR3 is 13 amino acids long.

This clone came up a few times. The chain has TRBV6-1 and TRBJ1-4, with D perhaps TRBD1 (6 bases). The V end lost 6 bases, the J end lost 3 bases, and 14 bases lay between the germline ends. The CDR3 loop spans 15 amino acids. Germline CDR1 and CDR2: MNHNS and SASEGT. CDR3 coding DNA: TGTGCCAGCAGGATCTCAGGGGCAGCTAATGAAAAACTGTTTTTT. Amino acids: CASRISGAANEKLFF.

This sequence joins TRBV5-6 and TRBJ1-5; no reliable D call. Germline V gene data show CDR1 as SGHDT and CDR2 as YYEEEE. V lost 4 bases, J lost 9 bases, and 17 bases lay in between. The CDR3 is made up of 14 amino acids. CDR3 region: CASSPWRLPWPQHF. CDR3 nucleotide sequence: TGTGCCAGCAGCCCTTGGCGGCTCCCTTGGCCCCAGCATTTT.

This clone was seen only a few times. The chain has TRBV11-1 and TRBJ2-5; no definite D call. The CDR3 consists of 12 residues. With 6 bases removed from V and 4 bases from J, the gap between germline ends came to 9 bases. Germline CDR1 and CDR2: SGHAT and FQDESV (reference sequence). The CDR3 region has the DNA TGTGCCAGCAGTCAACAAACAGAGACCCAGTACTTC. Translation: CASSQQTETQYF.

This clone was detected a few times. CDR3 region: CASSTSLAGAYEQYF. CDR3 nucleotides: TGTGCCAGCAGCACATCACTAGCGGGGGCCTACGAGCAGTACTTC. The chain has TRBV5-5 and TRBJ2-7; 11 nucleotides align to TRBD2. After removal of 4 bases from V and 2 bases from J, the junction contained 5 bases not matched to a gene. The CDR3 spans 15 residues. The germline CDR1 and CDR2 sequences are SGHKS and YYEKEE (reference sequence).

V gene TRBV5-1 combines with J gene TRBJ2-7, with TRBD2 identical over 14 bases. Germline CDR1 and CDR2: SGHRS and YFSETQ. The trim removed 10 bases at V and 2 bases at J, leaving 5 bases unmatched. The CDR3 has 14 amino acids. The chain's CDR3 is CASRGLAGAYEQYF. The CDR3 DNA sequence: TGCGCCTCCCGGGGACTAGCGGGGGCCTACGAGCAGTACTTC.